This TCR beta chain was recovered during a study of T cell changes during pregnancy in multiple sclerosis. CDR3 length: 16 amino acids. V lost 0 bases and J lost 3, with 12 bases in between. Germline loops: CDR1 KGHSH, CDR2 LQKENI. Sequencing used immunoSEQ multiplex PCR; TCRdb keeps in-frame clones, though not all of them. This table holds about 49,000 clones, roughly 94% found once. The TCR comes from a female donor with multiple sclerosis, enrolled in a pregnancy study. V usage is TRBV18 and J usage is TRBJ2-1, with a tentative D call TRBD1 (6 bases). The source was CD8+ T cells from peripheral blood mononuclear cells, collected before pregnancy. CDR3 DNA: TGTGCCAGCTCACCACCCCCACAGGGCTTCTACAATGAGCAGTTCTTC. As protein: CASSPPPQGFYNEQFF.